This T cell receptor (beta chain) was found in a study of beta chain features in type 1 diabetes. Whole-study findings and limits: Reduced insertions and increased deletions marked VDJ junctions in type 1 diabetes patients. TCRB CDR3s from Type 1 diabetes patients were moderately but significantly shorter in all four CD4+ subsets.

Trimming took 1 base from V and 4 from J, leaving 14 bases between them. The CDR3 sequence is 15 residues long. The germline V gene has CDR1 LGHNA and CDR2 YNFKEQ. Since all of the isolated RNA was reverse transcribed, expressed TCRB transcripts were what got sequenced. Only in-frame clones appear in the TCRdb table, and some are missing; sequencing was by immunoSEQ multiplex PCR. The table has 900,000 or so clones, roughly a sixth seen once. CD4+ naive, central memory, regulatory and stem cell-like memory cells were sorted via CD45RO/CCR7/CD25/CD127/CD95/CD27. This clone was observed a few times. Its antigen is currently unknown.

The rearrangement uses TRBV4-2 and TRBJ2-7; D might be TRBD2 (6 bases). This TCR was recovered from a young woman in good health. Sample: naive CD4+ T cells from blood. CDR3 region: CASSQGVGGAYEQYF. The CDR3 nucleotides are TGTGCCAGCAGCCAAGGAGTTGGAGGGGCGTACGAGCAGTACTTC.